This T cell receptor (beta chain) derives from a study of T cell responses to AZD1222 COVID-19 vaccine. This table comes from immunoSEQ multiplex PCR, and its TCRdb copy is limited to in-frame clones, with some not included. The data hold about 120,000 clones, with 92% observed a single time. The V and J ends lost 5 bases and 2 bases respectively, with 16 bases between them. Germline V gene data show CDR1 as SGHAT and CDR2 as FQNNGV. CDR3 length: 16 amino acids. On this clone itself: This same CDR3 is encoded by further DNA sequences in the sample.

Source: peripheral blood, taken 28 days after the second AZD1222 dose. This chain connects TRBV11-2 to TRBJ2-1; a weak D match, TRBD2 (7 bases). This receptor was obtained from an adult who received the AZD1222 COVID-19 vaccine. CDR3 coding DNA: TGTGCCAGCAGCCCCCAAAGGGGGGGGCCCTACAATGAGCAGTTCTTC. Translated: CASSPQRGGPYNEQFF. Together with reference TRBV11-2 and TRBJ2-1, the CDR3 gives the full variable domain: EAGVAQSPRYKIIEKRQSVAFWCNPISGHATLYWYQQILGQGPKLLIQFQNNGVVDDSQLPKDRFSAERLKGVDSTLKIQPAKLEDSAVYLCASSPQRGGPYNEQFFGPGTRLTVL.